This T cell receptor beta chain is from a study of blood T cell repertoires in COVID-19. Study as a whole: Samples of COVID-19 (acute and convalescent) were obtained from the United States, Italy and Spain.

In the original analysis: Using reference gene primer amplification, nucleated cell counts were estimated. The data were produced by immunoSEQ multiplex PCR, yet TCRdb's version contains in-frame clones alone and is incomplete. The D gene and trimming were derived from the DNA, and the V and J assignments and clone size from that table. The table shows 270,000 or so clones, with 90% occurring only once. The Seattle patients joined while their infection was active and were tracked longitudinally afterward. V lost 1 base, J lost 12 bases, and 3 bases stayed unmatched. The CDR3 consists of 12 residues. Per germline, CDR1 LNHDA and CDR2 SQIVND (reference sequence).

This receptor was obtained from a woman aged 60-70 years with COVID-19, enrolled during active disease. V is TRBV19 and J is TRBJ2-4; 7 bases are a match to TRBD2. What was sequenced was peripheral blood. The CDR3 loop is CASSIVGTNQYF. CDR3 bases: TGTGCCAGTAGTATAGTAGGGACTAATCAGTACTTC.